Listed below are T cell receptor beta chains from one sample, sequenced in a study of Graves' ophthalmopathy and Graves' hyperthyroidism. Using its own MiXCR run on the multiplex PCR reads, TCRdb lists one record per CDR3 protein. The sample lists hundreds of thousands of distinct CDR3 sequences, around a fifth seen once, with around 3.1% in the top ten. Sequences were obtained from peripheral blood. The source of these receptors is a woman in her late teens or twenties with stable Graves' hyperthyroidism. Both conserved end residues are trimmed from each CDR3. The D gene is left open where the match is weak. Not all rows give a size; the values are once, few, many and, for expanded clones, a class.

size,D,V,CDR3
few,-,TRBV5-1,ASSLGSYWEQETQY
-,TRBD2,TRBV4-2,ASSQDLRREGTGELC
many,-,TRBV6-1,ASRFGPGLGTEAF
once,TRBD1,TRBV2,ASSTPRGRDTEAF
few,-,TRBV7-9,ASSRGDYQETQY
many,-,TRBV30,AWGDGYEQY
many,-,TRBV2,ASSDPWGRSETQY
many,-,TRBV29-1,SVEDGQANTGELF
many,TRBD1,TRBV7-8,ASSLSPGQGANYGYT
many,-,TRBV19,ASSNFGGPGNTIY
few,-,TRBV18,ASSSRQIYEQY
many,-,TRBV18,ASSPEAGAAYEQY
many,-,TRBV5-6,ASSLGQHYEQY
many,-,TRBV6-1,ASSDSNQPQH
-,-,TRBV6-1,ASRDTVSTEAF
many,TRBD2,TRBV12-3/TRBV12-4,ASSTRGGTYEQY
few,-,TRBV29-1,SVEGRLSGNTIY
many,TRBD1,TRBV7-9,ASSRRDRGVETQY
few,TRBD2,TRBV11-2,ASSLSPRGSYEQY
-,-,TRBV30,AWSVGMGIYEQY
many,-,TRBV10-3,AITQRALGTDTQY
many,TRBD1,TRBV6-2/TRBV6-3,ASSYSYRDRDNSYEQY
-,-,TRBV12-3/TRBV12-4,ASSSTQGWYGYT
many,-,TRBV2,ASSVRGSQETQY
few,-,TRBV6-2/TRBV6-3,ASSYQGPQH
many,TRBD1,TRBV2,ALGGSYNSPLH
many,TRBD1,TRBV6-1,ASSPWTGGHGYT
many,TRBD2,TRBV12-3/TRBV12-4,ASSWTSGGGETQY
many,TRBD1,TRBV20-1,SASQPQGGFQETQY
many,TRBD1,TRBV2,ASRRDRAGNTIY
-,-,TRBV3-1,ASSHEGPKLAQY
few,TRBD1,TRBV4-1,ASSQAPTGVGRGGTEAF
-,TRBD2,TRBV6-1,ASSPKGLAWETQY
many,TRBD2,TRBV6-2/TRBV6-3,ASSLRSGLGGEQY
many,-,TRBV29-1,SVTSDQETQY
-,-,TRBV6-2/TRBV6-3,ASSYYSQETQY
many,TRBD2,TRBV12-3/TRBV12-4,ASSRLAGGETQY
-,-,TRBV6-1,ASSPVGTANTGELF
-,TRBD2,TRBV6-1,ASRKRLAGVGETQY
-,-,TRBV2,ASRTGGEYEQY
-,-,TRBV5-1,ASSRDRANVLT
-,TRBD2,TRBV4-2,ASSQEAGGGLF
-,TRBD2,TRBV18,ASSRTSGTTASGTQY
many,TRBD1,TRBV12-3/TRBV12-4,ASSFGDSIYTGELF
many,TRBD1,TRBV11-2,ASSQGQLKETQY
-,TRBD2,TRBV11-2,ASSFMGASGSIEQY
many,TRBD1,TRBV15,ATSSGDSNYGYT
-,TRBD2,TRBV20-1,SASPGLAGGSPSYEQY
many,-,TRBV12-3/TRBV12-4,ASSLAPRGLVGTEAF